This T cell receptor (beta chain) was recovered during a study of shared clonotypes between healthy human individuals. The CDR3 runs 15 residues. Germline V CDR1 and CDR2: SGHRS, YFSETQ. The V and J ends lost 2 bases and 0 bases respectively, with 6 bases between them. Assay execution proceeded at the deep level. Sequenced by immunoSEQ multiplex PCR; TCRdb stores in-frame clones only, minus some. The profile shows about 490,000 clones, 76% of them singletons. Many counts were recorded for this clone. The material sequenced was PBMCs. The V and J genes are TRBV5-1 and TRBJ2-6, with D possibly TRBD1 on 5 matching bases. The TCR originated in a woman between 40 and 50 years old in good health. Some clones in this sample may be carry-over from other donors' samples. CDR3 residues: CASSFTGSGANVLTF. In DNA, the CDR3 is TGCGCCAGCAGCTTCACAGGCTCTGGGGCCAACGTCCTGACTTTC.